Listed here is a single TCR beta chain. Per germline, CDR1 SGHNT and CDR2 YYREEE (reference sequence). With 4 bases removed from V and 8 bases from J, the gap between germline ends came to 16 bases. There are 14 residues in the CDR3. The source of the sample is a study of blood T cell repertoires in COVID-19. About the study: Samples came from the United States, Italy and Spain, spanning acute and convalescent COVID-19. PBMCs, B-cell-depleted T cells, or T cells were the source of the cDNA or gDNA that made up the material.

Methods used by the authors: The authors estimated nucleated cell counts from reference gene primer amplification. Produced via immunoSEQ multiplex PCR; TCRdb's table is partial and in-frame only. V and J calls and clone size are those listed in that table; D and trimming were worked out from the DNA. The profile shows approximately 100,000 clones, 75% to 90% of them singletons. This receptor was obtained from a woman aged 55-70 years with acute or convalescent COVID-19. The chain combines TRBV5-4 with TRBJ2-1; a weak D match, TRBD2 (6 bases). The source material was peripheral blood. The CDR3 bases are TGTGCCAGCAGCCCTGGGGGGTCTCAGCATGAGCAGTTCTTC. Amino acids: CASSPGGSQHEQFF.